This T cell receptor (beta chain) appears in the sequencing data of a study of Graves' ophthalmopathy and Graves' hyperthyroidism. New diagnoses, under 2 months' duration, and ages 18 to 65 characterized the hyperthyroidism patients. The authors diagnosed from clinical symptoms, serum thyroxine, TRAb, thyroid ultrasound and orbital computed tomography. V was trimmed by 5 bases and J by 4 bases, leaving 13 bases between them. CDR3 length: 14 residues. Germline V gene lookup returns CDR1 SGDLS and CDR2 YYNGEE. RNA transcripts were the template, and TCR beta CDR3 regions were amplified from them. HTBI primers were used in a first-round RT-PCR, which preceded a second-round multiplex PCR. TCRdb ran MiXCR on the multiplex PCR reads and lists one entry per CDR3 protein. This table holds about 550,000 distinct CDR3 sequences, about 35% found once.

This clonotype was sampled from an adult man with Graves' hyperthyroidism. Sequences were obtained from peripheral blood or thyroid tissue (not recorded which). The rearrangement joins TRBV9 to TRBJ1-3; D gene unclear. In DNA form, the CDR3 reads TGTGCCAGCAGGCGCGGGTTTGACGGAAACACCATATATTTT. Residues: CASRRGFDGNTIYF.